This TCR beta chain originates from a study of blood T cell repertoires in COVID-19. This clone was detected once. Per the original methods: Researchers report that nucleated cell counts were estimated from reference gene primer amplification. Sequencing used immunoSEQ multiplex PCR; TCRdb keeps in-frame clones, though not all of them. Clone size and V and J calls were adopted from that table, with D and trimming inferred from the DNA. Of over 110,000 clones detected, over 75% appear once; the ten largest clones hold approximately 1.8%. Germline V gene data show CDR1 as SNHLY and CDR2 as FYNNEI. Between the trimmed V and J ends, which lost 4 bases and 1 base, there was a span of 14 bases. The CDR3 runs to 15 residues.

The sample taken for sequencing was peripheral blood. The rearrangement uses TRBV2 and TRBJ2-7; D is perhaps TRBD2 (5 bases). This receptor was identified in a man in his 70s with acute or convalescent COVID-19. CDR3 region: CASSAGGPLSYEQYF. The DNA for the CDR3 is TGTGCCAGCAGTGCGGGCGGGCCACTTTCCTACGAGCAGTACTTC.